This TCR beta chain was captured by sequencing in a study of T cell responses to AZD1222 COVID-19 vaccine. Repertoires were generated with immunoSEQ multiplex PCR, while TCRdb's copy carries only in-frame clones and drops some. The sample lists under 300,000 clones, 90% to 95% occurring once. Source: peripheral blood, taken on day 0 of AZD1222 vaccination. The clonotype was recovered from an adult in good health.

CDR3 DNA sequence: TGTGCCAGCAGTGAGACACAGGGGATTAATTCACCCCTCCACTTT. Protein sequence: CASSETQGINSPLHF. V gene TRBV2 combines with J gene TRBJ1-6, with TRBD1 identical over 7 bases. The CDR3 consists of 15 residues. V was clipped by 3 bases and J by 6 bases; unmatched bases: 5. CDR1 SNHLY and CDR2 FYNNEI come from the germline V gene.